This passage covers 17 T cell receptor beta chains from one sample sequenced in a study of lymphopenia after photon versus proton radiotherapy. Produced via immunoSEQ multiplex PCR; TCRdb's table is partial and in-frame only. The table shows approximately 170,000 clones, with about 88% occurring only once. Sample: peripheral blood, taken from a patient treated with photon-based radiotherapy. These receptors all stem from a man aged 50 to 60 with gastric cancer.

The rearrangement uses TRBV7-2 and TRBJ2-7; D is uncertain. Germline assignment: CDR1 SGHTA and CDR2 FQGNSA. The CDR3 sequence is 15 residues long. V lost 5 bases and J lost 2, with 16 bases in between. The CDR3 bases are TGTGCCAGCAGCCCCTTAGAATCCCCCACCTACGAGCAGTACTTC. Its translation: CASSPLESPTYEQYF.

The V and J genes are TRBV5-6 and TRBJ2-1; a weak D match, TRBD1 (5 bases). V gave up 4 bases and J gave up 9 bases, with 11 bases separating them. Germline values: CDR1 SGHDT, CDR2 YYEEEE. The CDR3 is made up of 12 amino acids. CDR3 residues: CASSRRGTEQFF. CDR3 nucleotide sequence: TGTGCCAGCAGCAGAAGGGGTACTGAGCAGTTCTTC.

The chain employs TRBV7-9 and TRBJ2-7; TRBD2 might be the D (5 bases). V was clipped by 7 bases and J by 2 bases, with 15 bases between them. The V gene's germline CDR1 is SEHNR and CDR2 FQNEAQ (reference sequence). The CDR3 consists of 14 residues. As DNA, the CDR3 is TGTGCCAGCACCCCGACCGGGGTTGCCTACGAGCAGTACTTC. Protein sequence: CASTPTGVAYEQYF.

This clone was detected only a few times. The V gene is TRBV5-1, the J gene TRBJ2-3; D gene ambiguous. There are 15 residues in the CDR3. The germline gives CDR1 SGHRS, CDR2 YFSETQ. V lost 0 bases and J lost 2, with 10 bases in between. The CDR3 DNA reads as TGCGCCAGCAGCTTGGAAGGTTGGTTCACAGATACGCAGTATTTT. This gives the protein CASSLEGWFTDTQYF.

The CDR3 is CASSKVIQGSNYGYTF. The DNA of the CDR3 is TGTGCCAGCAGCAAAGTTATCCAAGGGTCTAACTATGGCTACACCTTC. This chain connects TRBV21-1 to TRBJ1-2. TRBV21-1 is flagged as a pseudogene. The CDR3 covers 16 residues.

This clone was detected once. The chain combines TRBV7-2 with TRBJ2-7; TRBD2 matches at 12 bases. The CDR3 totals 15 residues. V lost 5 bases to trimming and J lost 3 bases; unmatched junction nucleotides: 5. Germline assignment: CDR1 SGHTA and CDR2 FQGNSA. CDR3 sequence (DNA): TGTGCCAGCAGCCGACTAGCGGGAGAAATCTACGAGCAGTACTTC. This sequence encodes CASSRLAGEIYEQYF.

The gene calls are TRBV2 and TRBJ2-1; 14 bases line up with TRBD2. The CDR3 runs to 18 residues. The J segment lost 4 bases and the V segment lost 6 bases, leaving 11 bases of the junction unmatched. Germline V gives CDR1 SNHLY, CDR2 FYNNEI. The chain's CDR3 is CASSPKGLAGVGYNEQFF. In nucleotides, the CDR3 is TGTGCCAGCAGCCCCAAGGGACTAGCGGGAGTCGGTTACAATGAGCAGTTCTTC.

The table lists this clone with a count of one. This chain connects TRBV5-1 to TRBJ1-2, with 10 bases aligning to TRBD1. CDR3 size: 15 residues. Germline V gene data show CDR1 as SGHRS and CDR2 as YFSETQ. V was pared by 2 bases and J by 7 bases, with 8 bases of the junction left unmatched. CDR3 amino acids: CASSLRTGGESGYTF. The CDR3 nucleotides are TGCGCCAGCAGCTTAAGGACAGGGGGAGAGTCTGGCTACACCTTC. Supplemented by reference TRBV5-1 and TRBJ1-2, the full variable domain reads KAGVTQTPRYLIKTRGQQVTLSCSPISGHRSVSWYQQTPGQGLQFLFEYFSETQRNKGNFPGRFSGRQFSNSRSEMNVSTLELGDSALYLCASSLRTGGESGYTFGSGTRLTVV.

The DNA of the CDR3 is TGTGCCAGCAGTTCAACAGCTGGACGGGCTTTCTTT. It is translated as CASSSTAGRAFF. The V and J genes are TRBV28 and TRBJ1-1; the D is unclear. The CDR3 runs to 12 residues. V was trimmed by 4 bases and J by 11 bases, leaving 14 bases between them. The germline CDR1 and CDR2 sequences are MDHEN and SYDVKM.

V and J are TRBV7-2 and TRBJ2-7; 9 positions match TRBD2. Per germline, CDR1 SGHTA and CDR2 FQGNSA. The CDR3 is made up of 14 amino acids. V was pared by 8 bases and J by 0 bases, with 5 bases of the junction left unmatched. CDR3 sequence reads: CASGRTSASYEQYF. DNA for the CDR3: TGTGCCAGCGGTCGGACTAGCGCCTCCTACGAGCAGTACTTC.

The gene calls are TRBV2 and TRBJ2-5, with a tentative D call TRBD1 (6 bases). The CDR3 has 11 amino acids. With 8 bases removed from V and 4 bases from J, the gap between germline ends came to 8 bases. The germline gives CDR1 SNHLY, CDR2 FYNNEI. The CDR3 DNA sequence: TGTGCCAGCCTACAGGGAGAGACCCAGTACTTC. This translates into CASLQGETQYF.

V gene TRBV5-1 combines with J gene TRBJ1-4, with D maybe TRBD1 (6 bases). Germline CDR1 and CDR2: SGHRS and YFSETQ. V was cut by 0 bases and J by 6 bases, with 12 bases left in between. The length of the CDR3 is 15 residues. CDR3 bases: TGCGCCAGCAGCTTGGCGGGCAGGGGAGATGAAAAACTGTTTTTT. The encoded protein is CASSLAGRGDEKLFF.

The rearrangement links TRBV6-1 to TRBJ1-5; D not certain. From germline, CDR1 is MNHNS and CDR2 SASEGT. CDR3 length: 12 amino acids. V was trimmed by 6 bases and J by 3 bases, leaving 6 bases between them. The CDR3 region has the DNA TGTGCCAGCAGACCCGCCAATCAGCCCCAGCATTTT. This translates into CASRPANQPQHF.

The genes are TRBV5-1 and TRBJ2-5; tentative D call: TRBD1 (6 bases). CDR3 length: 14 amino acids. Germline V gene sequence: CDR1 SGHRS, CDR2 YFSETQ. V lost 0 bases to trimming and J lost 5 bases, with 11 bases between them. The CDR3 loop is CASSLAGQGETQYF. CDR3 bases: TGCGCCAGCAGCTTGGCCGGGCAGGGGGAGACCCAGTACTTC.

This sequence joins TRBV2 and TRBJ2-6, with D perhaps given as TRBD1 or TRBD2 (5 bases each). Germline values: CDR1 SNHLY, CDR2 FYNNEI. Trimming stripped 10 bases from V and 2 bases from J, with 15 bases between. CDR3 length: 15 residues. The CDR3 is CATPGPAAGANVLTF. CDR3 nucleotides: TGTGCCACTCCGGGACCAGCGGCTGGGGCCAACGTCCTGACTTTC.

As DNA, the CDR3 is TGTGCCAGCAGCCTTGGAGGCTCCGGGACCTACGAGCAGTACTTC. The encoded protein is CASSLGGSGTYEQYF. The V call is TRBV28, the J call TRBJ2-7; a possible D gene is TRBD2 (5 bases). With 6 bases removed from V and 2 bases from J, the gap between germline ends came to 17 bases. CDR1 and CDR2 from the germline V gene are MDHEN and SYDVKM. The CDR3 is 15 amino acids.

V usage is TRBV7-9 and J usage is TRBJ1-3; D is possibly TRBD1 (6 bases). This CDR3 contains 15 residues. V shed 2 bases and J shed 6 bases, with 14 bases lying between them. CDR1 and CDR2 (germline): SEHNR, FQNEAQ (reference sequence). The CDR3 loop reads CASSLQGGTQNTIYF. The CDR3 DNA follows: TGTGCCAGCAGCTTACAAGGGGGGACTCAAAACACCATATATTTT.